This is a list of T cell receptor beta chains from one sample in a study of blood T cells in healthy people across ages. TCRdb re-called the 5' RACE reads through MiXCR, storing one row per CDR3 protein. The data show over 450,000 distinct CDR3 sequences, less than 25% seen once. These data were likewise used in another study, on T cells of mothers and their children.

Material: blood. Receptors were obtained from a boy aged 5 to 17 in good health. CDR3s include the opening cysteine and the closing phenylalanine or tryptophan.

v_call cdr3_aa
TRBV4-1 CASSSTPSGSLYEQYF
TRBV4-1 CASSPIEYRGLHGGSSYEQYF
TRBV13 CASSYRTEYNEQFF
TRBV7-3 CVSSPGLPGGELFF
TRBV20-1 CSARGTGTGENEQYF
TRBV28 CASSLWLTSGSDEQYF
TRBV18 CASSPYWDGNTEAFF
TRBV7-3 CASSFKGDTQYF
TRBV12-3/TRBV12-4 CASSRDREATNEKLFF
TRBV6-1 CASSVPAGGPETQYF
TRBV6-6 CASSYFGGQETQYF
TRBV4-3 CASSPGPSPLYGYTF
TRBV7-9 CASSLAALGLGTGELFF
TRBV6-2/TRBV6-3 CASSYSLRTGGDNQPQHF
TRBV4-1 CASSPAPENIQYF
TRBV20-1 CSSWDGDSYEQYF
TRBV18 CASSPLLGQGSTEAFF
TRBV2 CASWLGAGPYNEQFF
TRBV28 CASTGTLPYEQYF
TRBV20-1 CSAALPATGGYTF
TRBV4-1 CASSQDDVRGVYEQYF
TRBV28 CASSLEGPTNEKLVF
TRBV6-2/TRBV6-3 CASSSRDRPNYGYTF
TRBV28 CASSLRLGLQETQYF
TRBV5-1 CASSEKGQGPNTGELFF
TRBV28 CASSTGTVTYEQYF
TRBV30 CAWRRTGVDEQYF
TRBV4-3 CASSQDWGTYSSTDTQYF
TRBV28 CASSLRLTQQYF
TRBV6-2/TRBV6-3 CASSYTGSGTGELFF
TRBV4-2 CASSQPGQGYEQYF
TRBV29-1 CSVDKLAFNTEAFF
TRBV28 CASSPSILAGSYEQYF
TRBV4-2 CASRLAGGITGELFF
TRBV18 CASSQMGETQYF
TRBV6-5 CASSYSIGRGREKLFF
TRBV20-1 CSARALGGRDGYTF
TRBV28 CATTFRSGGSYEQYF
TRBV3-1 CASSPPYGAGLRGEAFF
TRBV29-1 CSVEGGTGAFF
TRBV7-9 CASRTPGDTEAFF
TRBV6-1 CASSPARSTGQGYEQYF